This T cell receptor (beta chain) is from a study of blood T cell repertoires in COVID-19. In the authors' workflow: Counts of nucleated cells, estimated from reference gene primer amplification, were obtained. The method was immunoSEQ multiplex PCR; TCRdb's version includes in-frame clones alone and lacks a portion of them. V, J and clone size are those of that table, while D and trimming were read from the DNA. The sample contains 95,000 to 120,000 clones, about 87% of which appear only once. The J segment lost 3 bases and the V segment lost 3 bases, leaving 0 bases of the junction unmatched. Per germline, CDR1 SGHTA and CDR2 FQGTGA. This CDR3 has 13 residues.

The receptor comes from a woman between 45 and 60 years old with acute or convalescent COVID-19. Material for sequencing was peripheral blood. J is TRBJ2-3 and V is TRBV7-3; 7 bases match TRBD2. In DNA, the CDR3 is TGTGCCAGCAGCTTCGGGAGGACAGATACGCAGTATTTT. Encoded protein: CASSFGRTDTQYF.